The text below deals with one T cell receptor (beta chain). The source of the sample is a study of control samples from healthy donors and cancer patients. Only in-frame clones appear in the TCRdb table, and some are missing; sequencing was by immunoSEQ multiplex PCR. The sample records approximately 160,000 clones, 93% being singletons. CDR1 is LGHNA and CDR2 is YSLEER in the germline V gene. CDR3 length: 15 amino acids. After removal of 2 bases from V and 5 bases from J, the junction contained 8 bases not matched to a gene. The sample taken for sequencing was blood. The receptor's source is a woman aged 55-69 years in good health. The chain joins TRBV4-3 to TRBJ2-7; TRBD1 matches at 8 bases. In nucleotides, the CDR3 is TGCGCCAGCAGCCAAACAGGGGGAGGTTCTGACGAGCAGTACTTC. This codes for CASSQTGGGSDEQYF.